This entry features one TCR beta chain sequence. This entry belongs to a study of blood T cell repertoires in COVID-19. Measured with immunoSEQ multiplex PCR; TCRdb has only the in-frame clones, and not every one. In the table there are around 230,000 clones, roughly 88% of which are singletons. Everyone who took part was roughly 18 to 100 years old, and they came from 20 to 25 US areas. Germline V gives CDR1 LNHDA, CDR2 SQIVND (reference sequence). The CDR3 has 16 amino acids. V gave up 0 bases and J gave up 6 bases; unmatched junction bases: 9. Sample: PBMCs or T cells enriched from blood (not recorded which). The TCR originated in a woman aged 35 to 49 with acute COVID-19. The chain is built from TRBV19 and TRBJ2-3, with 7 bases fitting TRBD2. The CDR3 protein is CASSIDERLAGDTQYF. DNA for the CDR3: TGTGCCAGTAGTATAGATGAGAGACTAGCCGGGGATACGCAGTATTTT.